This TCR beta chain came from a study of blood T cells in healthy people across ages. Alongside a J-beta primer mix, a sample-barcoded 5' primer served in a second PCR lasting about 7 to 12 cycles. Each cDNA molecule carried a tag from a template-switch adaptor that contained 12 random nucleotides. Via MiXCR, TCRdb re-called the 5' RACE reads, giving one row per CDR3 protein. The table includes approximately 1.5 million distinct CDR3 sequences, about 35% detected once. Details on this clonotype: The antigen remains undetermined.

Germline CDR1 reads MDHEN; CDR2 reads SYDVKM. The CDR3 contains 16 residues. Between the trimmed V and J ends, which lost 1 base and 2 bases, there was a span of 15 bases. Peripheral blood, around 9.4 milliliters per donor, was collected. Study conclusions and caveats: Donor CMV status was unknown, possibly confounding expanded clonotype changes. TCR beta diversity was tightly associated with the proportion of naive T cells.

The TCR originated in a woman aged 25 to 39 in good health. The sequenced sample consisted of blood. The chain combines TRBV28 with TRBJ2-7, with a tentative D call TRBD2 (6 bases). The CDR3 spells CASSLSAGYGTYEQYF. The CDR3 DNA is TGTGCCAGCAGTTTATCGGCGGGGTACGGGACCTACGAGCAGTACTTC.